This is a list of T cell receptor beta chains from one sample in a study of blood T cell repertoires in COVID-19. TCRdb's copy holds only in-frame clones and misses some; the assay was immunoSEQ multiplex PCR. Of fewer than 700,000 clones in the sample, 85% to 90% were seen once. Sequencing used peripheral blood. The receptors stem from a woman in her 50s with COVID-19, enrolled during active disease. Both conserved end residues are part of each CDR3. A D gene is named only where the DNA matches it firmly. For some rows the clone size is stated as once, few or many, or as a class when expanded; others skip it.

j_call: TRBJ1-1; v_call: TRBV12-3/TRBV12-4; clone_size: -; d_call: -; cdr3_aa: CASTRGSNTEAFF; cdr3_nt: TGTGCCAGCACCCGGGGGTCTAACACTGAAGCTTTCTTT
j_call: TRBJ2-1; v_call: TRBV5-1; clone_size: -; d_call: TRBD2; cdr3_aa: CASSLFSGDEQFF; cdr3_nt: TGCGCCAGCAGCTTGTTTAGCGGGGATGAGCAGTTCTTC
j_call: TRBJ2-1; v_call: TRBV2; clone_size: -; d_call: TRBD1; cdr3_aa: CASTERTGGYNEQFF; cdr3_nt: TGTGCCAGCACCGAACGGACAGGAGGCTACAATGAGCAGTTCTTC
j_call: TRBJ2-7; v_call: TRBV18; clone_size: -; d_call: -; cdr3_aa: CASSPESYEQYF; cdr3_nt: TGTGCCAGCTCACCCGAGAGCTACGAGCAGTACTTC
j_call: TRBJ1-2; v_call: TRBV19; clone_size: -; d_call: TRBD1; cdr3_aa: CASSPRQGPYGYTF; cdr3_nt: TGTGCCAGTAGTCCCAGACAGGGTCCCTATGGCTACACCTTC
j_call: TRBJ2-5; v_call: TRBV10-3; clone_size: -; d_call: TRBD2; cdr3_aa: CAISDRGTSGGGETQYF; cdr3_nt: TGTGCCATCAGCGACCGCGGGACTAGCGGAGGTGGAGAGACCCAGTACTTC
j_call: TRBJ1-4; v_call: TRBV30; clone_size: -; d_call: TRBD1; cdr3_aa: CAWTGGQLGEKLFF; cdr3_nt: TGTGCCTGGACCGGGGGACAGCTTGGGGAAAAACTGTTTTTT
j_call: TRBJ1-2; v_call: TRBV6-5; clone_size: -; d_call: -; cdr3_aa: CATKRDIYGYTF; cdr3_nt: TGTGCCACTAAGAGAGATATCTATGGCTACACCTTC
j_call: TRBJ1-2; v_call: TRBV19; clone_size: -; d_call: TRBD1; cdr3_aa: CASSISGTVTNYGYTF; cdr3_nt: TGTGCCAGTAGTATATCCGGGACAGTGACCAACTATGGCTACACCTTC
j_call: TRBJ2-5; v_call: TRBV4-1; clone_size: -; d_call: -; cdr3_aa: CASSIPDREETQYF; cdr3_nt: TGCGCCAGCAGCATACCGGACAGAGAAGAGACCCAGTACTTC
j_call: TRBJ1-6; v_call: TRBV2; clone_size: -; d_call: -; cdr3_aa: CASSESSGFGILHF; cdr3_nt: TGTGCCAGCAGTGAAAGTTCAGGGTTTGGAATCCTCCACTTT
j_call: TRBJ1-2; v_call: TRBV19; clone_size: -; d_call: TRBD1; cdr3_aa: CASTTGTGVYGYTF; cdr3_nt: TGTGCCAGTACCACCGGGACAGGGGTCTATGGCTACACCTTC
j_call: TRBJ2-7; v_call: TRBV7-2; clone_size: -; d_call: -; cdr3_aa: CASSIDRPYEQYF; cdr3_nt: TGTGCCAGCAGCATCGACAGGCCCTACGAGCAGTACTTC
j_call: TRBJ2-2; v_call: TRBV4-2; clone_size: -; d_call: -; cdr3_aa: CASSQEVEAAGELFF; cdr3_nt: TGTGCCAGCAGCCAAGAGGTCGAGGCGGCGGGGGAGCTGTTTTTT
j_call: TRBJ2-3; v_call: TRBV5-4; clone_size: once; d_call: -; cdr3_aa: CASSHDGLLTDTQYF; cdr3_nt: TGTGCCAGCAGCCACGACGGACTACTCACAGATACGCAGTATTTT
j_call: TRBJ1-1; v_call: TRBV5-1; clone_size: -; d_call: -; cdr3_aa: CASSLGTEGTEAFF; cdr3_nt: TGCGCCAGCAGCTTGGGGACAGAAGGTACTGAAGCTTTCTTT
j_call: TRBJ1-2; v_call: TRBV30; clone_size: -; d_call: -; cdr3_aa: CAWSVGGAQTYGYTF; cdr3_nt: TGTGCCTGGAGTGTAGGGGGTGCGCAGACCTATGGCTACACCTTC
j_call: TRBJ1-5; v_call: TRBV28; clone_size: -; d_call: TRBD1; cdr3_aa: CASSLLGQWGQPQHF; cdr3_nt: TGTGCCAGCAGTTTATTGGGACAGTGGGGACAGCCCCAGCATTTT
j_call: TRBJ2-1; v_call: TRBV3-1/TRBV3-2; clone_size: once; d_call: -; cdr3_aa: CASSQTAGRNEQFF; cdr3_nt: TGTGCCAGCAGCCAAACGGCGGGGCGCAATGAGCAGTTCTTC
j_call: TRBJ1-1; v_call: TRBV5-1; clone_size: once; d_call: TRBD1; cdr3_aa: CASSPDRGLVEAFF; cdr3_nt: TGCGCCAGCAGCCCGGACAGGGGTTTGGTTGAAGCTTTCTTT
j_call: TRBJ2-3; v_call: TRBV7-2; clone_size: -; d_call: -; cdr3_aa: CASSLVSRRRGREDTQYF; cdr3_nt: TGTGCCAGCAGCTTAGTGAGCCGTAGAAGGGGGCGGGAAGATACGCAGTATTTT
j_call: TRBJ1-1; v_call: TRBV27; clone_size: -; d_call: TRBD1; cdr3_aa: CASSLQGEAFF; cdr3_nt: TGTGCCAGCAGTTTACAGGGGGAGGCTTTCTTT
j_call: TRBJ1-2; v_call: TRBV7-8; clone_size: -; d_call: TRBD1; cdr3_aa: CASSRDSNYGYTF; cdr3_nt: TGTGCCAGCAGCCGGGACAGCAATTATGGCTACACCTTC
j_call: TRBJ2-3; v_call: TRBV4-1; clone_size: -; d_call: TRBD2; cdr3_aa: CASSQGGRADTQYF; cdr3_nt: TGCGCCAGCAGCCAAGGGGGGAGGGCGGATACGCAGTATTTT
j_call: TRBJ2-7; v_call: TRBV6-1; clone_size: -; d_call: -; cdr3_aa: CASSESMDSSYEQYF; cdr3_nt: TGTGCCAGCAGTGAATCTATGGACAGCTCCTACGAGCAGTACTTC
j_call: TRBJ1-2; v_call: TRBV29-1; clone_size: -; d_call: TRBD1; cdr3_aa: CSVIWTGTFYGYTF; cdr3_nt: TGCAGCGTCATATGGACAGGAACATTCTATGGCTACACCTTC
j_call: TRBJ1-2; v_call: TRBV30; clone_size: few; d_call: -; cdr3_aa: CAWSEPGTSTF; cdr3_nt: TGTGCCTGGAGTGAACCAGGGACAAGCACCTTC
j_call: TRBJ1-1; v_call: TRBV6-1; clone_size: -; d_call: TRBD1; cdr3_aa: CASREGTGQGAFF; cdr3_nt: TGTGCCAGCAGGGAAGGGACAGGGCAAGGGGCTTTCTTT
j_call: TRBJ1-2; v_call: TRBV7-2; clone_size: -; d_call: -; cdr3_aa: CASSFIATDYGYTF; cdr3_nt: TGTGCCAGCAGCTTCATTGCCACTGACTATGGCTACACCTTC
j_call: TRBJ1-2; v_call: TRBV6-5; clone_size: -; d_call: TRBD1; cdr3_aa: CASSTTGGSYGYTF; cdr3_nt: TGTGCCAGCAGTACTACAGGGGGGAGCTATGGCTACACCTTC
j_call: TRBJ1-2; v_call: TRBV4-1; clone_size: -; d_call: -; cdr3_aa: CASSPGSRGIDYGYTF; cdr3_nt: TGCGCCAGCAGCCCGGGGAGCAGGGGCATAGACTATGGCTACACCTTC
j_call: TRBJ2-2; v_call: TRBV7-6; clone_size: -; d_call: TRBD1; cdr3_aa: CASGDRGRKTGELFF; cdr3_nt: TGTGCCAGCGGTGACAGGGGGCGCAAGACCGGGGAGCTGTTTTTT
j_call: TRBJ2-3; v_call: TRBV7-3; clone_size: -; d_call: -; cdr3_aa: CASSSNRDTQYF; cdr3_nt: TGTGCCAGCAGCTCAAATCGGGATACGCAGTATTTT
j_call: TRBJ1-1; v_call: TRBV6-5; clone_size: -; d_call: -; cdr3_aa: CASSYSRRDIKAFF; cdr3_nt: TGTGCCAGCAGTTACTCCAGAAGGGACATCAAGGCTTTCTTT
j_call: TRBJ1-1; v_call: TRBV19; clone_size: few; d_call: -; cdr3_aa: CASSIQGSTEAFF; cdr3_nt: TGTGCCAGTAGTATTCAGGGTAGTACTGAAGCTTTCTTT
j_call: TRBJ2-1; v_call: TRBV29-1; clone_size: -; d_call: TRBD1; cdr3_aa: CSVDPDWDRNNEQFF; cdr3_nt: TGCAGCGTTGACCCGGACTGGGACAGAAACAATGAGCAGTTCTTC
j_call: TRBJ1-2; v_call: TRBV14; clone_size: -; d_call: TRBD1; cdr3_aa: CASSLGQGRYTF; cdr3_nt: TGTGCCAGCAGCCTTGGACAGGGCCGCTACACCTTC
j_call: TRBJ1-3; v_call: TRBV21-1; clone_size: -; d_call: -; cdr3_aa: CASTPGRENTIYF; cdr3_nt: TGTGCCAGCACCCCAGGGAGGGAAAACACCATATATTTT
j_call: TRBJ2-7; v_call: TRBV4-1; clone_size: -; d_call: TRBD2; cdr3_aa: CASSHPNGGTYEQYF; cdr3_nt: TGCGCCAGCAGCCACCCTAACGGGGGGACCTACGAGCAGTACTTC
j_call: TRBJ1-1; v_call: TRBV12-5; clone_size: once; d_call: -; cdr3_aa: CASGLRGGTEAFF; cdr3_nt: TGTGCTAGTGGTTTGAGAGGGGGCACTGAAGCTTTCTTT
j_call: TRBJ2-7; v_call: TRBV30; clone_size: -; d_call: -; cdr3_aa: CAWSRESEQYF; cdr3_nt: TGTGCCTGGAGTCGGGAGAGCGAGCAGTACTTC
j_call: TRBJ1-1; v_call: TRBV6-1; clone_size: -; d_call: -; cdr3_aa: CASSEGQGWMNTEAFF; cdr3_nt: TGTGCCAGCAGTGAAGGTCAGGGGTGGATGAACACTGAAGCTTTCTTT
j_call: TRBJ2-3; v_call: TRBV7-2; clone_size: -; d_call: TRBD2; cdr3_aa: CASSSSGGDEDTQYF; cdr3_nt: TGTGCCAGCAGCTCCAGCGGGGGGGACGAAGATACGCAGTATTTT
j_call: TRBJ2-3; v_call: TRBV24-1; clone_size: once; d_call: TRBD1; cdr3_aa: CATSGIPGQASTDTQYF; cdr3_nt: TGTGCCACCAGTGGGATACCGGGACAGGCGAGCACAGATACGCAGTATTTT
j_call: TRBJ1-1; v_call: TRBV3-1/TRBV3-2; clone_size: -; d_call: -; cdr3_aa: CASSPFDAGGTEAFF; cdr3_nt: TGTGCCAGCAGCCCCTTTGACGCCGGCGGCACTGAAGCTTTCTTT
j_call: TRBJ1-4; v_call: TRBV19; clone_size: -; d_call: TRBD1; cdr3_aa: CASTTDRDTRTNEKLFF; cdr3_nt: TGTGCCAGTACCACCGACAGGGACACACGGACTAATGAAAAACTGTTTTTT
j_call: TRBJ1-2; v_call: TRBV18; clone_size: -; d_call: TRBD1; cdr3_aa: CASSLQGQGASGYTF; cdr3_nt: TGTGCCAGCTCACTTCAAGGACAGGGGGCGAGTGGCTACACCTTC
j_call: TRBJ1-1; v_call: TRBV30; clone_size: -; d_call: -; cdr3_aa: CAWSTGQNTEAFF; cdr3_nt: TGTGCCTGGAGTACCGGACAGAACACTGAAGCTTTCTTT
j_call: TRBJ2-3; v_call: TRBV27; clone_size: -; d_call: -; cdr3_aa: CASSLRLKKTDTQYF; cdr3_nt: TGTGCCAGCAGTTTACGGTTGAAGAAAACAGATACGCAGTATTTT
j_call: TRBJ2-1; v_call: TRBV12-5; clone_size: -; d_call: -; cdr3_aa: CASGPPTHKSSYNEQFF; cdr3_nt: TGTGCTAGTGGGCCACCTACCCATAAGAGCTCCTACAATGAGCAGTTCTTC
j_call: TRBJ2-1; v_call: TRBV5-6; clone_size: -; d_call: TRBD1; cdr3_aa: CASSVGTGGLDEQFF; cdr3_nt: TGTGCCAGCAGCGTAGGGACAGGGGGTTTGGATGAGCAGTTCTTC
j_call: TRBJ1-1; v_call: TRBV27; clone_size: -; d_call: -; cdr3_aa: CASRIGVGTEAFF; cdr3_nt: TGTGCCAGCAGAATAGGAGTTGGCACTGAAGCTTTCTTT
j_call: TRBJ2-5; v_call: TRBV10-2; clone_size: -; d_call: -; cdr3_aa: CASSESRWTTTEETQYF; cdr3_nt: TGCGCCAGCAGTGAGTCTAGGTGGACAACTACGGAGGAGACCCAGTACTTC
j_call: TRBJ1-4; v_call: TRBV10-1; clone_size: -; d_call: -; cdr3_aa: CASSESVAGGNEKLFF; cdr3_nt: TGCGCCAGCAGTGAGTCGGTGGCAGGAGGGAATGAAAAACTGTTTTTT
j_call: TRBJ1-1; v_call: TRBV21-1; clone_size: -; d_call: -; cdr3_aa: CASSPFAGRDTEAFF; cdr3_nt: TGTGCCAGCAGCCCCTTCGCGGGCCGGGACACTGAAGCTTTCTTT
j_call: TRBJ1-2; v_call: TRBV15; clone_size: -; d_call: -; cdr3_aa: CATSNRAGYTF; cdr3_nt: TGTGCCACCAGCAACAGGGCTGGCTACACCTTC
j_call: TRBJ1-1; v_call: TRBV10-3; clone_size: -; d_call: TRBD1; cdr3_aa: CAISDSGQQNTEAFF; cdr3_nt: TGTGCCATCAGTGACTCGGGACAGCAGAACACTGAAGCTTTCTTT
j_call: TRBJ1-5; v_call: TRBV2; clone_size: -; d_call: -; cdr3_aa: CASNSNGLRNQPQHF; cdr3_nt: TGTGCCAGCAATTCGAACGGACTTCGAAATCAGCCCCAGCATTTT